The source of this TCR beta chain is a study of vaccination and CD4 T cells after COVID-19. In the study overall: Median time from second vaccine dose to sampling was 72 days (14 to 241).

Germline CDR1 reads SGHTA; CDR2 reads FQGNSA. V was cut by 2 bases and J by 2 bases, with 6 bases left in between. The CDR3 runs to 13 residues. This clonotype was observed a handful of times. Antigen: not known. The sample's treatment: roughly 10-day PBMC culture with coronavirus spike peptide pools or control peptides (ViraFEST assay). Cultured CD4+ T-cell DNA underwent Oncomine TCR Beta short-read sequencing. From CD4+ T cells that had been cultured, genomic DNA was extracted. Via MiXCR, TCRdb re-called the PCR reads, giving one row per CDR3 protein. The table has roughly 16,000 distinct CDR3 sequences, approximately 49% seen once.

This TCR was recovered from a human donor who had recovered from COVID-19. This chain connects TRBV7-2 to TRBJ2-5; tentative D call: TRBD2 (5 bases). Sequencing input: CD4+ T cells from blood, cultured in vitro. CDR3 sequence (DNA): TGTGCCAGCAGCTTAAGGAGGCAAGAGACCCAGTACTTC. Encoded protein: CASSLRRQETQYF.